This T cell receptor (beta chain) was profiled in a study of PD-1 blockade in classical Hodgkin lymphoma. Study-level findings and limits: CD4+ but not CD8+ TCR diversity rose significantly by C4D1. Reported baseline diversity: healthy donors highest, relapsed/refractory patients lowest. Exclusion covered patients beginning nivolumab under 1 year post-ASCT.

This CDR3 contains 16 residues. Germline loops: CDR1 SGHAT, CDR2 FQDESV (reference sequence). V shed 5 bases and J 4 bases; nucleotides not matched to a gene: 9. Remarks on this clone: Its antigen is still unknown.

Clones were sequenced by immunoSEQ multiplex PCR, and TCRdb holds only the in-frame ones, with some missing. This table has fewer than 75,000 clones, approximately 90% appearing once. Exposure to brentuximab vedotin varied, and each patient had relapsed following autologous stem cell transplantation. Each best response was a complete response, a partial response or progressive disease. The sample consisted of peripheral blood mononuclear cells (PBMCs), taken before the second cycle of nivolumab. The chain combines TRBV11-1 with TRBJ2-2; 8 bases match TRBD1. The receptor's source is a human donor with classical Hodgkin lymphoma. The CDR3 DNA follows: TGTGCCAGCAGCGACACCGGGACAGGCCTCACCGGGGAGCTGTTTTTT. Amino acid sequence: CASSDTGTGLTGELFF.